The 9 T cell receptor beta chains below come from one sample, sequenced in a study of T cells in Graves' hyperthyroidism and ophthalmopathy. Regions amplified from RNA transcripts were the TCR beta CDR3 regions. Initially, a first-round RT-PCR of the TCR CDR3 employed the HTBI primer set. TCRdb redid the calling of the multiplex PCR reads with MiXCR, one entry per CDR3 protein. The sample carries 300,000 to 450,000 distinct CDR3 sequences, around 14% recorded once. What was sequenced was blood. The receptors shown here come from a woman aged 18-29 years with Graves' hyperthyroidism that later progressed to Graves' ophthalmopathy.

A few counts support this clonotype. This chain's CDR3 is CASSQVDSMNTEAFF. The CDR3 coding sequence is TGCGCCAGCAGCCAAGTAGACAGCATGAACACTGAAGCTTTCTTT. V and J are TRBV4-3 and TRBJ1-1, with a possible D match to TRBD1 (5 bases). Per germline, CDR1 LGHNA and CDR2 YSLEER. This CDR3 region has 15 residues. Trimming took off 1 base at V and 0 bases at J, with 9 bases between the two ends.

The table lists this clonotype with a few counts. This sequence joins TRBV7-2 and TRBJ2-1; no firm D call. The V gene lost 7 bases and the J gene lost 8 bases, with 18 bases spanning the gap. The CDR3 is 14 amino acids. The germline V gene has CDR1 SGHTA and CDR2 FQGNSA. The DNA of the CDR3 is TGTGCCAGCACCCCCGAGGCGCGGAAAGATGAGCAGTTCTTC. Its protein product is CASTPEARKDEQFF.

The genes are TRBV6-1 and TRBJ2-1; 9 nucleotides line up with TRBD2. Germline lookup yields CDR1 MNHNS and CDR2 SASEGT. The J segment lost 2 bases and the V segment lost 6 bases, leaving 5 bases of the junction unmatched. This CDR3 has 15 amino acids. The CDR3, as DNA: TGTGCCAGCAGCCAGACTAGCGGAGCCTACAATGAGCAGTTCTTC. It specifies CASSQTSGAYNEQFF.

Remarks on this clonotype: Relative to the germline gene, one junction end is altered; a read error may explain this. CDR3 region: CANSLGGEQYF. CDR3 in DNA: TGTGCCAACAGCTTAGGAGGGGAGCAGTACTTC. The chain employs TRBV13 and TRBJ2-7; tentative D call: TRBD2 (6 bases). Per germline, CDR1 PRHDT and CDR2 FYEKMQ (reference sequence). This CDR3 spans 11 amino acids.

CDR3 sequence (DNA): TGTGCCAGCAGCTTAGCGCATAGGACTGAAGGAAACACCATATATTTT. Its translation is CASSLAHRTEGNTIYF. The chain couples TRBV7-9 to TRBJ1-3; no clear D gene. The germline V gene has CDR1 SEHNR and CDR2 FQNEAQ (reference sequence). Trimming cost V 0 bases and J 4 bases, with 13 bases left between them. There are 16 residues in the CDR3.

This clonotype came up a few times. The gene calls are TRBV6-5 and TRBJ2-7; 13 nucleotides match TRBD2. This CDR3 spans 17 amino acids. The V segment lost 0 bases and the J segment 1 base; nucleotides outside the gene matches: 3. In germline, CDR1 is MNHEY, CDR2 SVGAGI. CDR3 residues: CASSYSGTSGTSYEQYF. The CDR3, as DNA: TGTGCCAGCAGTTACTCTGGGACTAGCGGGACATCCTACGAGCAGTACTTC.

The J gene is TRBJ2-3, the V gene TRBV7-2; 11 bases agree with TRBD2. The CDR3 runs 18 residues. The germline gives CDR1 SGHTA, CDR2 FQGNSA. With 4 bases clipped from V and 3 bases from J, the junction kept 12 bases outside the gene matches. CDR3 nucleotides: TGTGCCAGCAGCTCGCCGACTAGCGGGACATTGGGGACAGATACGCAGTATTTT. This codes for CASSSPTSGTLGTDTQYF.

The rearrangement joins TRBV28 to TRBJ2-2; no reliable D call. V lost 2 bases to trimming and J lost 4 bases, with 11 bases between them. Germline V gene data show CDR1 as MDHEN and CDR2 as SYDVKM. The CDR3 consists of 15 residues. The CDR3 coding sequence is TGTGCCAGCAGTTTACTGTCAGGATTCACCGGGGAGCTGTTTTTT. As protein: CASSLLSGFTGELFF.

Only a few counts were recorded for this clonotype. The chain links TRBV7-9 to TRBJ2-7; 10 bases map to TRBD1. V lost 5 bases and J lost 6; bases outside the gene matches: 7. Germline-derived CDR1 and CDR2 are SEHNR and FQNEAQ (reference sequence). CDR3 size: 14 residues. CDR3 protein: CASSSRDRGPEQYF. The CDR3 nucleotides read TGTGCCAGCAGCAGCCGGGACAGGGGCCCCGAGCAGTACTTC.